Given below is one TCR beta chain in context. This specimen belongs to a study of blood T cell repertoires in COVID-19. Study overall: Sources were T cells, B-cell-depleted T cells, or PBMCs; the material itself was cDNA or gDNA.

The study drew participants aged 18 to 89 years from approximately 25 US areas. Resolution of symptoms, clearance, or two negative PCRs was present in recovered Cohort 3 donors. This CDR3 comprises 13 residues. The V gene's germline CDR1 is SGHNT and CDR2 YENEEA. The V end was cut by 7 bases, the J end by 2 bases, with 12 bases between. Authors' analysis steps: It was from reference gene primer amplification that nucleated cell counts were estimated. The data were produced by immunoSEQ multiplex PCR, yet TCRdb's version contains in-frame clones alone and is incomplete. V and J calls and clone size are copied from that table; D and trimming were computed from the DNA. Of 200,000 or so clones in the sample, 80% to 85% were seen once.

V is TRBV11-3 and J is TRBJ2-7; D may be TRBD1 (6 bases). The sequencing input was PBMCs or T cells enriched from blood (not recorded which). This TCR derives from a man between 40 and 49 years old who had recovered from COVID-19. Written as DNA, the CDR3 is TGTGCCAGCATTCTTGACAGGACCTACGAGCAGTACTTC. As protein: CASILDRTYEQYF. Supplemented by reference TRBV11-3 and TRBJ2-7, the full variable domain reads EAGVVQSPRYKIIEKKQPVAFWCNPISGHNTLYWYLQNLGQGPELLIRYENEEAVDDSQLPKDRFSAERLKGVDSTLKIQPAELGDSAVYLCASILDRTYEQYFGPGTRLTVT.